The 26 T cell receptor beta chains in this list originate from one sample, sequenced in a study of glioma-infiltrating T cells after dendritic cell vaccination. Clones were sequenced by immunoSEQ multiplex PCR, and TCRdb holds only the in-frame ones, with some missing. The top ten hold approximately 2.7% of the sample, which has 110,000 or so clones, around 87% seen once. Time point defined: after dendritic cell vaccination, including at tumor progression/relapse. The sequenced sample was blood, obtained after dendritic cell vaccination. These receptors all stem from a human donor with glioblastoma.

CDR3 loop: CASSLAALWANVLTF. The CDR3 DNA follows: TGTGCCAGCAGCTTAGCGGCCCTCTGGGCCAACGTCCTGACTTTC. This rearrangement joins TRBV7-2 to TRBJ2-6; D unresolved. V lost 0 bases and J 5 bases, leaving 8 bases between the germline ends. CDR3 length: 15 residues. Germline CDR1 SGHTA, CDR2 FQGNSA.

The V call is TRBV19, the J call TRBJ1-5, with a possible D match to TRBD1 (6 bases). The CDR3 extends over 13 amino acids. Looked up from germline, CDR1 is LNHDA and CDR2 is SQIVND (reference sequence). V gave up 10 bases and J gave up 3 bases, with 13 bases separating them. The CDR3 loop is CATEDRPNQPQHF. For the CDR3, the DNA is TGTGCCACCGAAGACAGGCCCAATCAGCCCCAGCATTTT.

J is TRBJ2-1 and V is TRBV10-2; 8 positions match TRBD2. Trimming cost V 6 bases and J 5 bases; bases outside gene matches: 12. The germline CDR1 and CDR2 sequences are WSHSY and SAAADI. The CDR3 spans 16 residues. The CDR3 here is CASSHLPGGPDNEQFF. CDR3 nucleotides: TGCGCCAGCAGCCATCTTCCGGGAGGGCCAGACAATGAGCAGTTCTTC.

V usage is TRBV14 and J usage is TRBJ1-2; D uncertain. CDR3 length: 14 amino acids. Per the germline V gene, CDR1 is SGHDN and CDR2 is FVKESK. Trimming shortened V by 1 base and J by 8 bases, and 14 bases separated the two germline ends. CDR3 nucleotide sequence: TGTGCCAGCAGCCAAGGGAATTGGGCTTACGGCTACACCTTC. Translated: CASSQGNWAYGYTF.

The J gene is TRBJ1-2, the V gene TRBV5-1; a weak D match, TRBD1 (6 bases). Germline V gene data show CDR1 as SGHRS and CDR2 as YFSETQ. This CDR3 region has 14 residues. V was shortened by 4 bases and J by 6 bases, with 16 bases between the two germline ends. DNA of the CDR3: TGCGCCAGCAGCCCCGACGGGTCAGGGGATGGCTACACCTTC. Its translation: CASSPDGSGDGYTF.

The V gene is TRBV7-3, the J gene TRBJ2-1; a possible D gene is TRBD2 (5 bases). V dropped 5 bases and J dropped 6 bases, with 17 bases sitting between them. The CDR3 sequence is 15 residues long. Germline values: CDR1 SGHTA, CDR2 FQGTGA. CDR3 loop: CASSPVGSAGNEQFF. The CDR3 DNA sequence: TGTGCCAGCAGCCCCGTGGGGAGTGCGGGCAATGAGCAGTTCTTC.

The chain recombines TRBV5-1 with TRBJ2-4; 8 bases fit TRBD2. Germline V gene sequence: CDR1 SGHRS, CDR2 YFSETQ. Unmatched junction bases numbered 8, after V lost 0 bases and J lost 9 bases. This CDR3 spans 15 amino acids. CDR3 bases: TGCGCCAGCAGCTTGGACGGGGGGGTGAGCGGCATTCAGTACTTC. Translating gives CASSLDGGVSGIQYF.

The rearrangement uses TRBV7-2 and TRBJ2-5, with TRBD1 identical over 7 bases. This CDR3 has 15 amino acids. The trim removed 1 base at V and 4 bases at J, leaving 6 bases unmatched. The germline V gene has CDR1 SGHTA and CDR2 FQGNSA. CDR3 sequence reads: CASSLVGGQTETQYF. CDR3 nucleotides: TGTGCCAGCAGCTTAGTTGGGGGACAGACAGAGACCCAGTACTTC.

Only one count was recorded for this clone. The chain links TRBV29-1 to TRBJ1-3; TRBD1 agrees at 8 bases. The V gene end was trimmed by 0 bases and the J gene end by 2 bases; junction bases not matched to a gene: 0. The CDR3 runs 14 residues. Germline lookup yields CDR1 SQVTM and CDR2 ANQGSEA. The CDR3 spells CSVEDRGPGNTIYF. The CDR3 bases are TGCAGCGTTGAAGACAGGGGGCCTGGAAACACCATATATTTT.

The chain joins TRBV29-1 to TRBJ2-7; D unclear. CDR1 and CDR2 (germline): SQVTM, ANQGSEA. V lost 3 bases and J lost 4, with 13 bases in between. This CDR3 has 13 residues. The CDR3 region is CSVDGGNDYEQYF. The CDR3 DNA sequence: TGCAGCGTTGACGGTGGTAACGATTACGAGCAGTACTTC.

This chain joins TRBV11-2 and TRBJ2-5; TRBD1 might be the D (6 bases). Germline-derived CDR1 and CDR2 are SGHAT and FQNNGV. CDR3 length equals 15 residues. Between the trimmed V and J ends, which lost 0 bases and 5 bases, there was a span of 13 bases. DNA of the CDR3: TGTGCCAGCAGCTTAGATCAGGGGTCGTATGAGACCCAGTACTTC. Encoded protein: CASSLDQGSYETQYF.

The CDR3 is CASSKTSGDLRDEQFF. Here the CDR3 DNA reads TGTGCCAGTAGTAAGACTAGCGGGGACCTCCGGGATGAGCAGTTCTTC. V and J are TRBV19 and TRBJ2-1; the match to TRBD2 covers 11 bases. Per germline, CDR1 LNHDA and CDR2 SQIVND (reference sequence). The CDR3 consists of 16 residues. Unmatched junction bases numbered 10, after V lost 4 bases and J lost 8 bases. Drawing the rest from reference TRBV19 and TRBJ2-1, the complete variable domain is DGGITQSPKYLFRKEGQNVTLSCEQNLNHDAMYWYRQDPGQGLRLIYYSQIVNDFQKGDIAEGYSVSREKKESFPLTVTSAQKNPTAFYLCASSKTSGDLRDEQFFGPGTRLTVL.

A few counts support this clone. The J gene is TRBJ2-3, the V gene TRBV10-2; possible D gene TRBD2, 5 bases. The CDR3 consists of 13 residues. Trimming removed 11 bases from V and 0 bases from J, with 12 bases in between. Germline loops: CDR1 WSHSY, CDR2 SAAADI. The CDR3, as DNA: TGCGCCCTCGCTACGGGGAGCACAGATACGCAGTATTTT. This gives the protein CALATGSTDTQYF.

The chain has TRBV2 and TRBJ1-4, with 8 bases lining up with TRBD1. Trimming cost V 3 bases and J 7 bases; bases outside gene matches: 1. Germline CDR1 and CDR2: SNHLY and FYNNEI. The CDR3 spans 13 residues. CDR3 DNA: TGTGCCAGCAGTGAGCAGGGGGCTGAAAAACTGTTTTTT. Translated, it gives CASSEQGAEKLFF.

This clone was observed a single time. This chain links TRBV29-1 with TRBJ2-5, with TRBD1 matching over 8 bases. With V trimmed by 1 base and J by 5 bases, 9 bases remained unmatched. This CDR3 is built from 15 residues. Germline loops: CDR1 SQVTM, CDR2 ANQGSEA. The CDR3 region is CSVEVPPGGAETQYF. CDR3 nucleotides: TGCAGCGTTGAAGTCCCCCCAGGGGGCGCTGAGACCCAGTACTTC.

The chain recombines TRBV30 with TRBJ1-2; D gene unclear. Per the germline V gene, CDR1 is GTSNPN and CDR2 is SVGIG (reference sequence). CDR3 length equals 11 residues. V was trimmed by 8 bases and J by 6 bases, leaving 13 bases between them. The CDR3 nucleotides read TGTGCCGGGAAATTCTTTGATGGCTACACCTTC. Protein sequence: CAGKFFDGYTF. The full variable domain, rest sourced from reference TRBV30 and TRBJ1-2, is SQTIHQWPATLVQPVGSPLSLECTVEGTSNPNLYWYRQAAGRGLQLLFYSVGIGQISSEVPQNLSASRPQDRQFILSSKKLLLSDSGFYLCAGKFFDGYTFGSGTRLTVV.

CDR3 in amino acids: CATSRDKGSPQYF. In DNA form, the CDR3 reads TGTGCCACCAGCAGAGATAAGGGGTCCCCGCAGTACTTC. This chain joins TRBV15 and TRBJ2-4, with TRBD1 as a possible D gene (5 bases). The germline V gene has CDR1 LNHNV and CDR2 YYDKDF (reference sequence). This CDR3 is built from 13 residues. Trimming took off 0 bases at V and 13 bases at J, with 13 bases between the two ends.

This sequence joins TRBV7-8 and TRBJ2-1, with D unclear. Germline V CDR1 and CDR2: SGHVS, FQNEAQ. This CDR3 is built from 15 residues. Trimming left V 0 bases short and J 4 bases short, with 10 bases between. For the CDR3, the DNA is TGTGCCAGCAGCTTAGCGGAAGGAGCATACAATGAGCAGTTCTTC. Translating gives CASSLAEGAYNEQFF.

The chain employs TRBV6-1 and TRBJ2-1, with D unclear. CDR3 length: 15 residues. Per germline, CDR1 MNHNS and CDR2 SASEGT. Trimming left V 1 base short and J 9 bases short, with 16 bases between. This chain's CDR3 is CASSEGLVTAGEQFF. The CDR3 DNA follows: TGTGCCAGCAGTGAAGGGCTAGTGACGGCCGGTGAGCAGTTCTTC.

The chain uses TRBV30 and TRBJ2-3; the D gene is possibly TRBD2 (5 bases). The CDR3 is 14 residues long. Per germline, CDR1 GTSNPN and CDR2 SVGIG (reference sequence). The V end lost 0 bases, the J end lost 4 bases, and 11 bases lay between the germline ends. CDR3 coding DNA: TGTGCCTGGAGTGTACATCGGGGTGCAGATACGCAGTATTTT. Its translation: CAWSVHRGADTQYF.

This clone was counted once. Here the CDR3 reads CASSPLPGRSNEQFF. CDR3 DNA sequence: TGTGCCAGCAGCCCCTTGCCAGGGAGGTCCAATGAGCAGTTCTTC. V and J are TRBV2 and TRBJ2-1, with D possibly TRBD2 on 6 matching bases. CDR3 length: 15 amino acids. Germline lookup yields CDR1 SNHLY and CDR2 FYNNEI. Trimming stripped 6 bases from V and 6 bases from J, with 18 bases between.

The chain employs TRBV27 and TRBJ2-7; TRBD2 is a possible D gene (6 bases). The CDR3 runs to 15 residues. The germline gives CDR1 MNHEY, CDR2 SMNVEV (reference sequence). Trimming left V 4 bases short and J 3 bases short, with 16 bases between. The CDR3, as DNA: TGTGCCAGCAGTTATACCCCCGGGACTGGCTACGAGCAGTACTTC. This sequence encodes CASSYTPGTGYEQYF.

The rearrangement joins TRBV7-9 to TRBJ1-2, with TRBD1 as a possible D gene (6 bases). Trimming left V 5 bases short and J 2 bases short, with 15 bases between. The CDR3 runs 15 residues. Germline CDR1 SEHNR, CDR2 FQNEAQ (reference sequence). The CDR3 protein is CASSHPPGDNYGYTF. CDR3 sequence (DNA): TGTGCCAGCAGCCACCCTCCAGGGGACAACTATGGCTACACCTTC.

This sequence joins TRBV5-8 and TRBJ1-4, with TRBD1 matching over 11 bases. The V segment lost 2 bases and the J segment 8 bases; nucleotides outside the gene matches: 5. Germline CDR1 reads SGHTS; CDR2 reads YDEGEE. The CDR3 runs 15 residues. CDR3 DNA: TGTGCCAGCAGCTTTATGGGACAGGGGGACGAAAAACTGTTTTTT. It is translated as CASSFMGQGDEKLFF.

The rearrangement links TRBV9 to TRBJ2-3; 8 bases fit TRBD2. In germline, CDR1 is SGDLS, CDR2 YYNGEE. V dropped 4 bases and J dropped 5; count of bases not matched to a gene: 9. The CDR3 consists of 15 residues. The CDR3 sequence is CASSSRGGVGDTQYF. Here the CDR3 DNA reads TGTGCCAGCAGCAGCCGGGGGGGAGTGGGAGATACGCAGTATTTT. The full variable domain, with the rest looked up from reference TRBV9 and TRBJ2-3, is DSGVTQTPKHLITATGQRVTLRCSPRSGDLSVYWYQQSLDQGLQFLIQYYNGEERAKGNILERFSAQQFPDLHSELNLSSLELGDSALYFCASSSRGGVGDTQYFGPGTRLTVL.

This rearrangement joins TRBV6-4 to TRBJ2-3, with D perhaps matching TRBD2 (5 bases). Trimming removed 8 bases at V and 5 bases at J, with 14 bases between. Germline values: CDR1 MRHNA, CDR2 SNTAGT. This CDR3 region has 13 residues. The CDR3 spells CASGREFGDTQYF. Written as DNA, the CDR3 is TGTGCCAGCGGAAGGGAGTTCGGAGATACGCAGTATTTT.